This passage covers 11 T cell receptor beta chains from one sample sequenced in a study of graft-versus-host responses after intestinal transplantation listed by TCRdb under 2021. This sample's time point label indicates: cells obtained before transplantation from donor or recipient. For these receptors, no antigen is known. Libraries were built with the immunoSEQ multiplex PCR assay. TCRdb provides this immuneACCESS table in a form limited to in-frame rearrangements. Some clones are lacking; in checked studies, under half of them reflect an unresolved V gene, and why the rest are absent is not known. The sample has some 120,000 clones on record, 90% of them singletons. The ten largest clones represent 0.15% to 0.2% of the sample. Source: unstimulated CD4+ T cells sorted from spleen or lymph node cells, taken before intestinal transplant. These receptors all come from a human donor who received an intestinal transplant.

The V and J genes are TRBV30 and TRBJ2-2; 7 nucleotides match TRBD1. The CDR3 runs to 12 residues. Germline V gives CDR1 GTSNPN, CDR2 SVGIG (reference sequence). The CDR3 DNA sequence: TGTGCAGGGGGCGGGAACACCGGGGAGCTGTTTTTT. Translating it yields CAGGGNTGELFF.

CDR3 sequence: CASRAGGWGETQYF. In DNA, the CDR3 is TGTGCCAGCAGGGCGGGGGGATGGGGAGAGACCCAGTACTTC. The chain is built from TRBV7-6 and TRBJ2-5, with 8 bases that match TRBD2. This CDR3 spans 14 amino acids. Trimming took 6 bases from V and 4 from J; bases not matched to a gene: 7. CDR1 SGHVS and CDR2 FNYEAQ come from the germline V gene.

The rearrangement links TRBV19 to TRBJ2-7, with D perhaps TRBD1 (5 bases). This CDR3 is built from 18 residues. The germline V gene encodes CDR1 LNHDA and CDR2 SQIVND (reference sequence). Trimming removed 5 bases from V and 0 bases from J, with 23 bases in between. This CDR3 is CASSLLWRDSRSSYEQYF. In DNA, the CDR3 is TGTGCCAGTAGTTTACTTTGGAGAGACAGCCGAAGCTCCTACGAGCAGTACTTC.

J is TRBJ2-7 and V is TRBV2; the match to TRBD2 covers 12 bases. Trimming cost V 6 bases and J 0 bases; bases outside gene matches: 12. Germline V gene data show CDR1 as SNHLY and CDR2 as FYNNEI. The CDR3 spans 18 residues. The DNA for the CDR3 is TGTGCCAGCAGGGGCGGGACTAGCGGGTTCTCATTCTCCTACGAGCAGTACTTC. It encodes CASRGGTSGFSFSYEQYF.

The CDR3 coding sequence is TGTGCCAGCAGCTTAGTATTGGAGCCCTTCGGAGAGCAGTTCTTC. Translating it yields CASSLVLEPFGEQFF. The chain carries TRBV7-8 and TRBJ2-1; D is uncertain. Germline CDR1 SGHVS, CDR2 FQNEAQ. This CDR3 has 15 residues. Trimming removed 1 base at V and 10 bases at J, with 17 bases between.

The chain recombines TRBV11-2 with TRBJ2-5; the match to TRBD2 covers 16 bases. Germline CDR1 reads SGHAT; CDR2 reads FQNNGV. This CDR3 is built from 17 residues. Germline trimming cut 2 bases from V and 7 bases from J; bases unmatched to any gene: 7. CDR3 bases: TGTGCCAGCAGCTTAAGAGGGACTAGCGGGGGGGGAGGGACCCAGTACTTC. Residues: CASSLRGTSGGGGTQYF.

The rearrangement uses TRBV28 and TRBJ1-2; D call uncertain. With 7 bases removed from V and 2 bases from J, the gap between germline ends came to 8 bases. Germline lookup yields CDR1 MDHEN and CDR2 SYDVKM. This CDR3 is built from 12 residues. The CDR3 DNA reads TGTGCCAGCAACACACGAAACTATGGCTACACCTTC. This encodes CASNTRNYGYTF.

The J gene is TRBJ1-6, the V gene TRBV7-2; unclear D gene. Germline V gives CDR1 SGHTA, CDR2 FQGNSA. Trimming took 1 base from V and 0 from J, leaving 4 bases between them. The CDR3 extends over 15 amino acids. The CDR3 loop reads CASSLDSSYNSPLHF. The CDR3 DNA follows: TGTGCCAGCAGCTTAGACAGCTCCTATAATTCACCCCTCCACTTT.

The DNA for the CDR3 is TGCGCCAGCGCGGGACAGGACGTAACAGATACGCAGTATTTT. Translating it yields CASAGQDVTDTQYF. The V call is TRBV10-2, the J call TRBJ2-3; 8 bases map to TRBD1. Trimming cost V 8 bases and J 3 bases; bases outside gene matches: 7. Germline values: CDR1 WSHSY, CDR2 SAAADI. The CDR3 length is 14 residues.

V gene TRBV19 combines with J gene TRBJ2-1; D is perhaps TRBD2 (6 bases). V was trimmed by 9 bases and J by 0 bases, leaving 15 bases between them. The CDR3 has 15 amino acids. Germline V gives CDR1 LNHDA, CDR2 SQIVND (reference sequence). This CDR3 is CASRIRGSSYNEQFF. The CDR3 DNA reads as TGTGCCAGCCGGATCCGGGGGAGCTCCTACAATGAGCAGTTCTTC. Complete variable domain (other parts from reference TRBV19 and TRBJ2-1): DGGITQSPKYLFRKEGQNVTLSCEQNLNHDAMYWYRQDPGQGLRLIYYSQIVNDFQKGDIAEGYSVSREKKESFPLTVTSAQKNPTAFYLCASRIRGSSYNEQFFGPGTRLTVL.

The rearrangement links TRBV5-1 to TRBJ2-7, with D unresolved. Germline values: CDR1 SGHRS, CDR2 YFSETQ. The CDR3 is 14 residues long. The V end was cut by 3 bases, the J end by 0 bases, with 10 bases between. This chain's CDR3 is CASSSPESSYEQYF. The CDR3 DNA reads as TGCGCCAGCAGCTCACCCGAGAGCTCCTACGAGCAGTACTTC. The complete variable domain, with remaining parts taken from reference TRBV5-1 and TRBJ2-7, reads KAGVTQTPRYLIKTRGQQVTLSCSPISGHRSVSWYQQTPGQGLQFLFEYFSETQRNKGNFPGRFSGRQFSNSRSEMNVSTLELGDSALYLCASSSPESSYEQYFGPGTRLTVT.